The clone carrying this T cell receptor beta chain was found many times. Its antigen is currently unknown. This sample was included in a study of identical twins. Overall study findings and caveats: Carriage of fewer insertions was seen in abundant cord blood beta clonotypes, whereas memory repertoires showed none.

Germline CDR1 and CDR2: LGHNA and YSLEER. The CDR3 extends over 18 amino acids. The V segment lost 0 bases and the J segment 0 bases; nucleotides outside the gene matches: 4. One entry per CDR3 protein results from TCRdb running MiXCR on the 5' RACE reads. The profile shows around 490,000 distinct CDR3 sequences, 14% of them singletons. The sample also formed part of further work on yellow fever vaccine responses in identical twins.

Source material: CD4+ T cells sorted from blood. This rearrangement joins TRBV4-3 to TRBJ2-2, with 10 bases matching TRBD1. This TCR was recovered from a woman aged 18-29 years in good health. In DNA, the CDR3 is TGCGCCAGCAGCCAAGAACCGACAGGGGGCGCGAACACCGGGGAGCTGTTTTTT. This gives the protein CASSQEPTGGANTGELFF.